This TCR beta chain emerged from a study of response to subunit inactivated influenza vaccine. Each CDR3 protein is one row after TCRdb ran MiXCR on the RT-PCR reads. The sample holds roughly 540,000 distinct CDR3 sequences, roughly 25% seen once. CDR1 is SGHRS and CDR2 is YFSETQ in the germline V gene. Trimming took 2 bases from V and 6 from J, leaving 11 bases between them. CDR3 length: 13 amino acids. The sample also formed part of further work on T cells expressing NK-cell markers. That work contributes: Scientists made TCR beta cDNA using 5'RACE template switching with UMIs. Within the sequenced cohort of eight donors, seven exhibited HCMV seropositivity and one was seronegative. In more than 5 donors, dominant CD3+CD56+NKG2C+ clonotypes ranked among the top 10 CD8+ clonotypes. Clones of NKG2C+ T cells that had expanded were of unclear HCMV specificity.

The chain combines TRBV5-1 with TRBJ1-1; D unresolved. The sequence was obtained from a man between 50 and 59 years old who received an inactivated influenza vaccine. The specimen comprised CD4+ T cells sorted from PBMCs, sampled 11 to 12 days after vaccination. Here the CDR3 reads CASSLENWAEAFF. CDR3 bases: TGCGCCAGCAGCTTAGAGAATTGGGCTGAAGCTTTCTTT. The variable domain in full, with the rest retrieved from reference TRBV5-1 and TRBJ1-1, is KAGVTQTPRYLIKTRGQQVTLSCSPISGHRSVSWYQQTPGQGLQFLFEYFSETQRNKGNFPGRFSGRQFSNSRSEMNVSTLELGDSALYLCASSLENWAEAFFGQGTRLTVV.